A single TCR beta chain is shown here with its context. These data are taken from a study of blood T cell repertoires in COVID-19. Study information: COVID-19 samples from acute and convalescent phases originated in the United States, Italy and Spain. In each case, the material was cDNA or gDNA derived from T cells, B-cell-depleted T cells, or PBMCs.

As originally analysed: Estimation of nucleated cell counts relied on the amplification of reference gene primers. Generated by immunoSEQ multiplex PCR, the TCRdb table keeps only in-frame clones and is missing some. D and trimming come from the DNA, and the V and J calls and clone size come from that table. The table includes 150,000 or so clones, approximately 90% detected once. Sample: peripheral blood. The clonotype originates from a man aged 18 to 35 with acute or convalescent COVID-19.

Here the CDR3 reads CASSALTSGRADTQYF. CDR3 sequence (DNA): TGTGCCAGCAGCGCCCTCACTAGCGGGAGAGCAGATACGCAGTATTTT. The J gene is TRBJ2-3, the V gene TRBV9; 11 bases fit TRBD2. The J segment lost 4 bases and the V segment lost 3 bases, leaving 7 bases of the junction unmatched. Germline CDR1 SGDLS, CDR2 YYNGEE. There are 16 residues in the CDR3.